The clone carrying this T cell receptor (beta chain) was detected a few times. The antigen is unknown. The use of a sample-barcoded 5' primer and a J-beta primer mix characterized a second PCR of roughly 6 to 11 cycles. TCRdb itself ran the 5' RACE reads through MiXCR, one entry per CDR3 protein. The sample records some 760,000 distinct CDR3 sequences, 25% being singletons. The source of the sample is a study of blood T cells in healthy people across ages. Points from the study as a whole: As age increased, TCR beta diversity per million T cells fell in a roughly linear fashion. The CMV status of each donor remained undetermined, and this could have confounded shifts in expanded clonotypes. Unsorted PBMC material precluded a definitive naive versus antigen-experienced comparison.

The CDR3 extends over 13 amino acids. These data were also reused for a study on T cells of mothers and their children.

What was sequenced was blood. This sequence was found in a boy aged 10-17 years in good health. The chain couples TRBV21-1 to TRBJ2-1. TRBV21-1 is listed as a pseudogene. CDR3 amino acids: CASSKLAYNEQFF. The CDR3 DNA follows: TGTGCCAGCAGCAAATTGGCCTACAATGAGCAGTTCTTC.